Below, 15 T cell receptor beta chains from the same sample are listed, as sequenced in a study of blood T cell repertoires in COVID-19. The protocol was immunoSEQ multiplex PCR, while the TCRdb copy is restricted to in-frame clones and leaves out a portion. Of approximately 300,000 clones detected, around 86% appear once; the ten largest clones hold about 10%. Sequencing input: PBMCs or T cells enriched from blood (not recorded which). These TCRs come from a woman between 18 and 30 years old who had recovered from COVID-19.

This clone was recorded only once. J is TRBJ2-6 and V is TRBV7-8; a possible D gene is TRBD1 (6 bases). This CDR3 has 14 amino acids. V was cut by 7 bases and J by 4 bases, with 11 bases left in between. Looked up from germline, CDR1 is SGHVS and CDR2 is FQNEAQ. The CDR3 DNA is TGTGCCAGCAACCAGGGGAACGGGGCCAACGTCCTGACTTTC. Its protein is CASNQGNGANVLTF.

This chain joins TRBV18 and TRBJ1-1; 7 nucleotides line up with TRBD1. The V and J ends lost 5 bases and 0 bases, in that order; junction bases with no gene match: 3. The germline gives CDR1 KGHSH, CDR2 LQKENI. This CDR3 contains 14 residues. CDR3 DNA: TGTGCCAGCTCAGCGGACAGGATGAACACTGAAGCTTTCTTT. Translation gives CASSADRMNTEAFF. Full variable domain (outside the CDR3, taken from reference TRBV18 and TRBJ1-1): NAGVMQNPRHLVRRRGQEARLRCSPMKGHSHVYWYRQLPEEGLKFMVYLQKENIIDESGMPKERFSAEFPKEGPSILRIQQVVRGDSAAYFCASSADRMNTEAFFGQGTRLTVV.

The gene calls are TRBV23-1 and TRBJ2-2, with 8 bases matching TRBD1. TRBV23-1 is annotated as an ORF whose role is uncertain. This CDR3 comprises 17 residues. V gave up 6 bases and J gave up 4 bases; unmatched junction bases: 13. The CDR3 reads CASRGQGTNSITGELFF. CDR3 bases: TGCGCCAGCAGAGGACAGGGTACAAACTCAATCACCGGGGAGCTGTTTTTT.

This chain connects TRBV10-3 to TRBJ2-1, with 7 positions matching TRBD1. Germline CDR1 reads ENHRY; CDR2 reads SYGVKD. V shed 4 bases and J 5 bases; nucleotides not matched to a gene: 8. This CDR3 has 15 amino acids. The CDR3 DNA is TGTGCCATCAGTGTTGAGAGACAGGGAAACAATGAGCAGTTCTTC. This codes for CAISVERQGNNEQFF.

This chain connects TRBV3-1 (or the pseudogene TRBV3-2) to TRBJ1-1; D not resolved. The V end lost 0 bases, the J end lost 4 bases, and 9 bases lay between the germline ends. The germline V gene encodes CDR1 LGHDT and CDR2 YNNKEL (reference sequence). The CDR3 totals 14 residues. CDR3 sequence: CASSQDAGITEAFF. For the CDR3, the DNA is TGTGCCAGCAGCCAAGATGCAGGCATCACTGAAGCTTTCTTT.

This clone was seen a few times. V gene TRBV5-1 combines with J gene TRBJ2-2; 10 positions match TRBD2. V dropped 4 bases and J dropped 7; count of bases not matched to a gene: 4. There are 14 residues in the CDR3. Germline loops: CDR1 SGHRS, CDR2 YFSETQ. The CDR3 DNA follows: TGCGCCAGCAGCGGGGGACTAGCGTTCGGGGAGCTGTTTTTT. Translating gives CASSGGLAFGELFF.

This clone was counted a single time. The V gene is TRBV12-1, the J gene TRBJ1-3; TRBD1, as called in the table, went unchecked against the DNA. TRBV12-1 is designated a pseudogene. The CDR3 is 16 amino acids. CDR3 loop: CASSSSSTGMGNTIYF. The DNA for the CDR3 is TGTGCCAGCAGCTCCTCCTCGACAGGGATGGGAAACACCATATATTTT.

This clone appeared once. The genes are TRBV30 and TRBJ1-5, with 12 bases aligning to TRBD1. V gave up 3 bases and J gave up 6 bases; unmatched junction bases: 9. CDR1 and CDR2 from the germline V gene are GTSNPN and SVGIG (reference sequence). This CDR3 has 16 amino acids. CDR3 coding DNA: TGTGCCTGGAGCCCGGGACAGGGGGCGTTGGGTCAGCCCCAGCATTTT. The encoded protein is CAWSPGQGALGQPQHF.

This chain uses TRBV2 with TRBJ1-1; tentatively, D is TRBD1 (5 bases). Trimming stripped 8 bases from V and 0 bases from J, with 25 bases between. This CDR3 has 18 residues. From germline, CDR1 is SNHLY and CDR2 FYNNEI. The CDR3 coding sequence is TGTGCCAGCGGTGGCGGGGGGGGTACATCGATCGTGAACACTGAAGCTTTCTTT. Protein product: CASGGGGGTSIVNTEAFF.

This clone showed up just a few times. This chain links TRBV20-1 with TRBJ2-7, with D unclear. The CDR3 runs to 11 residues. Germline CDR1 DFQATT, CDR2 SNEGSKA (reference sequence). V was clipped by 3 bases and J by 3 bases, with 6 bases between them. The CDR3 protein is CSASYSYEQYF. The CDR3, as DNA: TGCAGTGCTAGTTACAGCTACGAGCAGTACTTC.

J is TRBJ2-7 and V is TRBV2, with 7 bases matching TRBD2. The CDR3 is made up of 12 amino acids. After removal of 8 bases from V and 6 bases from J, the junction contained 7 bases not matched to a gene. Germline CDR1 reads SNHLY; CDR2 reads FYNNEI. CDR3 in amino acids: CASGEGPGEQYF. The CDR3 nucleotides read TGTGCCAGCGGGGAGGGCCCTGGCGAGCAGTACTTC.

The CDR3 region has the DNA TGTGCCAGCAGCGCGGGACTAGCGGGAGCAGATACGCAGTATTTT. This encodes CASSAGLAGADTQYF. V gene TRBV9 combines with J gene TRBJ2-3, with TRBD2 matching 14 bases. The germline CDR1 and CDR2 sequences are SGDLS and YYNGEE. Germline trimming cut 3 bases from V and 4 bases from J; bases unmatched to any gene: 1. The CDR3 totals 15 residues.

The CDR3 here is CASEDYEQYF. In DNA, the CDR3 is TGTGCCAGCGAGGATTACGAGCAGTACTTC. The chain is built from TRBV2 and TRBJ2-7; D is unclear. From germline, CDR1 is SNHLY and CDR2 FYNNEI. V lost 8 bases, J lost 4 bases, and 6 bases lay in between. This CDR3 region has 10 residues.

This clone is a singleton in its sample. The V and J genes are TRBV3-1 (or the pseudogene TRBV3-2) and TRBJ2-5; possible D gene TRBD2, 7 bases. The CDR3 runs to 16 residues. V was clipped by 3 bases and J by 3 bases, with 17 bases between them. The germline V gene encodes CDR1 LGHDT and CDR2 YNNKEL (reference sequence). CDR3 region: CASSQKGGGGKETQYF. The CDR3 region has the DNA TGTGCCAGCAGCCAGAAGGGGGGAGGGGGAAAAGAGACCCAGTACTTC.

This clone has only one observation. The rearrangement joins TRBV5-3 to TRBJ1-5, with D perhaps matching TRBD1 (5 bases). TRBV5-3 has ORF status, its function being uncertain. V was clipped by 6 bases and J by 0 bases, with 19 bases between them. This CDR3 is built from 17 residues. This CDR3 reads CARIRDGGRISNQPQHF. The CDR3 nucleotides are TGTGCCAGAATTCGAGACGGGGGGAGGATTAGCAATCAGCCCCAGCATTTT.